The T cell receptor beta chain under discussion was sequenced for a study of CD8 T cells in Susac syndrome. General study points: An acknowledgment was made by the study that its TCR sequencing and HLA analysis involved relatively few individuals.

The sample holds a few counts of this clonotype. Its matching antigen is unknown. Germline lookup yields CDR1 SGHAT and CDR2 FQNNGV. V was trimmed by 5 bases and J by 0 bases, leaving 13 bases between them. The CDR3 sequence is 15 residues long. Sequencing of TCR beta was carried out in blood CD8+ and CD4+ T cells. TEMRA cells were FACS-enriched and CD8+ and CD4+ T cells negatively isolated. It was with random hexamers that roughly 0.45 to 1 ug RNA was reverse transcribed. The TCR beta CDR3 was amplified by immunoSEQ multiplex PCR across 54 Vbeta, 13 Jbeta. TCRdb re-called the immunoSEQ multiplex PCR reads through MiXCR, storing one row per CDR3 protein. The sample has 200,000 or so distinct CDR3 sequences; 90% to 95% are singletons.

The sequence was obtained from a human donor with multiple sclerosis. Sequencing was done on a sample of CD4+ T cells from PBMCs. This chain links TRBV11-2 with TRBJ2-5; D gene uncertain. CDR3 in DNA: TGTGCCAGCAGCGCCCTTTTGGCGAACCAAGAGACCCAGTACTTC. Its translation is CASSALLANQETQYF.